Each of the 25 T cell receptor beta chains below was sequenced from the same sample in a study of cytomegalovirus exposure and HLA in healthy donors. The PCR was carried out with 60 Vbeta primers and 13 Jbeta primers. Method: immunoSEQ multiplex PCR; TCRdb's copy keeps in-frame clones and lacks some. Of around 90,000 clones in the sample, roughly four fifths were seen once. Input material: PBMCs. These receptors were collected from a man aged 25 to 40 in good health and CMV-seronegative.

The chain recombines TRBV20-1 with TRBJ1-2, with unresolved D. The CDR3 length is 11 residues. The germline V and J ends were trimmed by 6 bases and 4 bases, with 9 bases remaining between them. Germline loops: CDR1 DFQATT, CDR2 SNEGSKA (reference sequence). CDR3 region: CSANTVYGYTF. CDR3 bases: TGCAGTGCGAACACAGTCTATGGCTACACCTTC.

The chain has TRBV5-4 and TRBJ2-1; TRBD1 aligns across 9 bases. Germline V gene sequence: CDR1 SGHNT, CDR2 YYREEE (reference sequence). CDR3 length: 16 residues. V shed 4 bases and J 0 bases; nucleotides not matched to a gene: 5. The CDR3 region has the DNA TGTGCCAGCAGCCGGACAGGGGCCAACTCCTACAATGAGCAGTTCTTC. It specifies CASSRTGANSYNEQFF.

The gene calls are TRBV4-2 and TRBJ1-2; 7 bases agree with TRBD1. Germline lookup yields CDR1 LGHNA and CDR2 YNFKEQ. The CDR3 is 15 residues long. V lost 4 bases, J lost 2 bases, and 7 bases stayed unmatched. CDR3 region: CASSPPTGKNYGYTF. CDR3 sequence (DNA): TGTGCCAGCAGCCCCCCGACAGGGAAAAACTATGGCTACACCTTC.

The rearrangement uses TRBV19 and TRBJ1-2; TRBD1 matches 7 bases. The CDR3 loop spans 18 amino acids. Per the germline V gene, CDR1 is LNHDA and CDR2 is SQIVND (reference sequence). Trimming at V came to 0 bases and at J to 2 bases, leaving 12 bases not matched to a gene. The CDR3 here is CASSIELGGPPRNYGYTF. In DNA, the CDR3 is TGTGCCAGTAGTATAGAATTAGGGGGCCCACCGCGGAACTATGGCTACACCTTC.

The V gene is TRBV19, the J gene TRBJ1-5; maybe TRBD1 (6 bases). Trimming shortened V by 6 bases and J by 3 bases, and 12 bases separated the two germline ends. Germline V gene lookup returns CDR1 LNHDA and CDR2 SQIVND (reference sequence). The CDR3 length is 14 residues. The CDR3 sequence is CASSPQGPNQPQHF. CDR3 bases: TGTGCCAGTAGCCCACAGGGCCCCAATCAGCCCCAGCATTTT.

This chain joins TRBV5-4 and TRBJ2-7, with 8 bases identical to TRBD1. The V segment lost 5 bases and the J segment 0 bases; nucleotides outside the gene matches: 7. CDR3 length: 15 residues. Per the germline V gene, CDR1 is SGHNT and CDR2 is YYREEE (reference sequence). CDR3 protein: CASRDTGGSSYEQYF. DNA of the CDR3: TGTGCCAGCAGGGATACAGGGGGATCCTCCTACGAGCAGTACTTC.

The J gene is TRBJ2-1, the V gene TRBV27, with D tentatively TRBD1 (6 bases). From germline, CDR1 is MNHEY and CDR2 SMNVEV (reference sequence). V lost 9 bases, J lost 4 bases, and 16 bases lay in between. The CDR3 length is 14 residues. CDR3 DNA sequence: TGTGCCAGTCGTCTTGATACAGGGTACAATGAGCAGTTCTTC. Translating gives CASRLDTGYNEQFF.

In nucleotides, the CDR3 is TGTGCCAGCAGCTTAGTAGACAGGGAGGTCTCTGGAAACACCATATATTTT. Its protein is CASSLVDREVSGNTIYF. The rearrangement links TRBV7-6 to TRBJ1-3, with 7 bases matching TRBD1. CDR3 length equals 17 residues. V lost 1 base, J lost 0 bases, and 6 bases stayed unmatched. CDR1 and CDR2 from the germline V gene are SGHVS and FNYEAQ.

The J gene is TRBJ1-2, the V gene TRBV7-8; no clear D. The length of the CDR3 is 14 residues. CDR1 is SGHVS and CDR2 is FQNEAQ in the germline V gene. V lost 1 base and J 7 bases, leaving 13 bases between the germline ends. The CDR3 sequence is CASSLVASGFGYTF. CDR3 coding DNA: TGTGCCAGCAGCTTAGTAGCCAGTGGTTTTGGCTACACCTTC.

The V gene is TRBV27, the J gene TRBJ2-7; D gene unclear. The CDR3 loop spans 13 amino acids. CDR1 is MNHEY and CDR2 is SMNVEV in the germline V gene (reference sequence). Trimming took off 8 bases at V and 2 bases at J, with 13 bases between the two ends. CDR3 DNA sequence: TGTGCCAGCGCAATACGGAGTACCTACGAGCAGTACTTC. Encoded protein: CASAIRSTYEQYF.

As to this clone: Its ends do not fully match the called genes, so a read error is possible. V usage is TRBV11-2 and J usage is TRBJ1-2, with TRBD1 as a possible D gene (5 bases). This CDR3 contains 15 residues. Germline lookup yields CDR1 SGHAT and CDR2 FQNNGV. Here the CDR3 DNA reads TGTGCCAGCAGCTTAGATTTGACAGCTAACTATGGCCACACCTTC. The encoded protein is CASSLDLTANYGHTF.

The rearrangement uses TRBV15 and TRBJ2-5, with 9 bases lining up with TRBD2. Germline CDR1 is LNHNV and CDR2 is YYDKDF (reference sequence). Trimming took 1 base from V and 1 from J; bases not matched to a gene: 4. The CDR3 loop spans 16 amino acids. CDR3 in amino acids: CATSRVGREGQETQYF. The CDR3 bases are TGTGCCACCAGCAGAGTGGGGCGGGAGGGCCAAGAGACCCAGTACTTC.

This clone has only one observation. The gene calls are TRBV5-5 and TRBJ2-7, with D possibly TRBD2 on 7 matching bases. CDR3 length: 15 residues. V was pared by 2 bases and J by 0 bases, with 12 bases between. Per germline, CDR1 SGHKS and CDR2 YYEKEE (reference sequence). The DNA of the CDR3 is TGTGCCAGCAGCTTAGGGGGGGGCACCTCCTACGAGCAGTACTTC. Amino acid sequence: CASSLGGGTSYEQYF.

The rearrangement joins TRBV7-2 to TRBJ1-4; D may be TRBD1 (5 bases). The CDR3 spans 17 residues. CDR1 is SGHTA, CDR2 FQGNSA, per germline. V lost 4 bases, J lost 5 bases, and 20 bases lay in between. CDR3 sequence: CASSSEARGLWNEKLFF. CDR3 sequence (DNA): TGTGCCAGCAGCTCCGAGGCGCGGGGACTCTGGAATGAAAAACTGTTTTTT.

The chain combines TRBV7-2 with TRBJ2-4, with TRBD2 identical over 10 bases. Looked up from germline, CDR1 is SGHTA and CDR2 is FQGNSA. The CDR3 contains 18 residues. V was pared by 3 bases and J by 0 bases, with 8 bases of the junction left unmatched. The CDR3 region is CASSFLLAGDVAKNIQYF. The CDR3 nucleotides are TGTGCCAGCAGCTTTCTCCTAGCGGGGGATGTAGCCAAAAACATTCAGTACTTC.

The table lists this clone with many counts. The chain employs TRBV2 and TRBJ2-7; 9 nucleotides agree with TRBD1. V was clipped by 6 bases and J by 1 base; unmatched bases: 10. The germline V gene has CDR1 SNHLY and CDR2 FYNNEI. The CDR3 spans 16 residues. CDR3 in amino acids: CASRAPDRGKSYEQYV. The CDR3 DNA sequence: TGTGCCAGCAGAGCCCCAGACAGGGGGAAATCCTACGAGCAGTACGTC.

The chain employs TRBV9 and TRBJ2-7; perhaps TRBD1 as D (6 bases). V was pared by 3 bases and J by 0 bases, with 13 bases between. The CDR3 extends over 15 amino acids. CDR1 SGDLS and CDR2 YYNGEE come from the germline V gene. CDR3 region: CASSEGQIGSYEQYF. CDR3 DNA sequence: TGTGCCAGCAGCGAGGGACAAATCGGCTCCTACGAGCAGTACTTC.

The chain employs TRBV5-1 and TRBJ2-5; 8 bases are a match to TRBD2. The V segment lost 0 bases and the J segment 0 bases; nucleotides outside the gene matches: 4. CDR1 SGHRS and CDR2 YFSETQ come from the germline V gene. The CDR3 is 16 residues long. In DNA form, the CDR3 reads TGCGCCAGCAGCTTGGCGGCTAGCGGGTACCAAGAGACCCAGTACTTC. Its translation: CASSLAASGYQETQYF. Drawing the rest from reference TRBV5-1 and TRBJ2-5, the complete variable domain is KAGVTQTPRYLIKTRGQQVTLSCSPISGHRSVSWYQQTPGQGLQFLFEYFSETQRNKGNFPGRFSGRQFSNSRSEMNVSTLELGDSALYLCASSLAASGYQETQYFGPGTRLLVL.

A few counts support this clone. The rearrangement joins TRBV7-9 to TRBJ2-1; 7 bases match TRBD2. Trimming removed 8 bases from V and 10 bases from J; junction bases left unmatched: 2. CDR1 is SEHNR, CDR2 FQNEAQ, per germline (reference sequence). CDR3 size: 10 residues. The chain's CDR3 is CASLGGEQFF. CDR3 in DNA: TGTGCCAGCTTGGGAGGGGAGCAGTTCTTC.

CDR3 sequence: CASTDLTSGYNEQFF. CDR3 sequence (DNA): TGTGCCAGCACCGATTTGACTAGCGGCTACAATGAGCAGTTCTTC. V gene TRBV11-1 combines with J gene TRBJ2-1; 9 bases are shared with TRBD2. Unmatched junction bases numbered 7, after V lost 7 bases and J lost 3 bases. The germline gives CDR1 SGHAT, CDR2 FQDESV (reference sequence). The CDR3 sequence is 15 residues long.

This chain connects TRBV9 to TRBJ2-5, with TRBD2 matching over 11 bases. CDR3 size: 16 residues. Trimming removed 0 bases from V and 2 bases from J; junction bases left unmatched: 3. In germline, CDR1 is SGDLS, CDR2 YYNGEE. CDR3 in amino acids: CASSVGTSGSQETQYF. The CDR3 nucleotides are TGTGCCAGCAGCGTAGGCACTAGCGGGAGTCAAGAGACCCAGTACTTC.

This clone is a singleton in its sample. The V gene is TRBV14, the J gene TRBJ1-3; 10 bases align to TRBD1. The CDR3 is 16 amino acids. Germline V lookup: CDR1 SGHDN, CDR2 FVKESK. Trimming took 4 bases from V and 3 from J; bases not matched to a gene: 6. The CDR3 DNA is TGTGCCAGCAGCCTGGGACAGGGGCGCGTTGGAAACACCATATATTTT. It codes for CASSLGQGRVGNTIYF.

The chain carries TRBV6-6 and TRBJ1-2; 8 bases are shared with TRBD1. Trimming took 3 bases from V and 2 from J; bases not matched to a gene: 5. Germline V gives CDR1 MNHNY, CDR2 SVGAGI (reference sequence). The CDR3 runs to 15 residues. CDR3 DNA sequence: TGTGCCAGCAGTTATCAGGACAGGGCGAACTATGGCTACACCTTC. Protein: CASSYQDRANYGYTF.

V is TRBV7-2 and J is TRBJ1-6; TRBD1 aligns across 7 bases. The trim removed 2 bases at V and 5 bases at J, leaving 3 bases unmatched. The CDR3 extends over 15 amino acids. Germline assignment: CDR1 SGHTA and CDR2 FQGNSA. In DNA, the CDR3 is TGTGCCAGCAGCTTATTAGGGACAGATAATTCACCCCTCCACTTT. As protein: CASSLLGTDNSPLHF.

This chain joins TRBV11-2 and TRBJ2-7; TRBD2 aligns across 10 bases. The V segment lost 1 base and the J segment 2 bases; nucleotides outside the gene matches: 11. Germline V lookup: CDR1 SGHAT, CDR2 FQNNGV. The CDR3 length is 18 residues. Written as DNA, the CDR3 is TGTGCCAGCAGCTTAGGTCCTAGCGGGAGCGCTCAAACCTACGAGCAGTACGTC. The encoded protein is CASSLGPSGSAQTYEQYV.